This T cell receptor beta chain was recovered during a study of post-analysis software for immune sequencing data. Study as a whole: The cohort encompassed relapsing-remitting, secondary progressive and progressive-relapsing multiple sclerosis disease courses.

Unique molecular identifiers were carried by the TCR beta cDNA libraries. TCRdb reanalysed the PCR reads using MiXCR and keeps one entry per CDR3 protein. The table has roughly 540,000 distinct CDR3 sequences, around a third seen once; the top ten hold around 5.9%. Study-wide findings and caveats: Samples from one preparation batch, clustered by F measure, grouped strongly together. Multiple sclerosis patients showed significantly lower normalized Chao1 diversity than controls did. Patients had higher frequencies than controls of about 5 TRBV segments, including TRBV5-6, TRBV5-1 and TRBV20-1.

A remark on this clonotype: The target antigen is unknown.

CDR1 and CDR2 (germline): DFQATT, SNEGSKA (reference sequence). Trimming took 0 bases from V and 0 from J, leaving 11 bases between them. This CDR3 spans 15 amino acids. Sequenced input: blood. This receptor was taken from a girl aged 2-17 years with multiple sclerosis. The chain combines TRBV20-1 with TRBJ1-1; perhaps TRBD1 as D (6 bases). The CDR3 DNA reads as TGCAGTGCTAGAGATCGCGCAGGGGTGAACACTGAAGCTTTCTTT. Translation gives CSARDRAGVNTEAFF.